This entry features one T cell receptor beta chain sequence. The entry originates in a study of cytomegalovirus exposure and HLA in healthy donors. The PCR was carried out with 60 Vbeta primers and 13 Jbeta primers. Measured with immunoSEQ multiplex PCR; TCRdb has only the in-frame clones, and not every one. Of 120,000 or so clones in the sample, approximately 80% were seen once. Trimming removed 6 bases at V and 4 bases at J, with 16 bases between. CDR1 and CDR2 (germline): MNHEY, SVGAGI. The CDR3 totals 14 residues. This receptor was taken from a human donor in good health. This chain uses TRBV6-5 with TRBJ2-7; D possibly corresponds to TRBD2 (5 bases). Source material: PBMCs. The CDR3 spells CASRGPADEYEQYF. CDR3 coding DNA: TGTGCCAGCAGAGGGCCAGCGGACGAGTACGAGCAGTACTTC.